The 27 T cell receptor beta chains in this list originate from one sample, sequenced in a study of human T cells and chemical hapten exposure. One entry per CDR3 protein, called by TCRdb with MiXCR from the RACE reads. The table lists 55,000 to 75,000 distinct CDR3 sequences, over 10% of them singletons. Indicated time point: patch test 3, about 24 weeks after DPC sensitization. The sample's treatment: therapeutic diphenylcyclopropenone sensitization with weekly scalp DPC. Specimen: whole blood, collected in connection with sensitization to the hapten diphenylcyclopropenone (DPC). Receptors were obtained from a man under 40 with alopecia areata. Some clones in this sample may be carry-over from other donors' samples.

This clonotype has ten or more counts. V and J are TRBV12-3 or TRBV12-4 and TRBJ1-1; maybe TRBD1 (5 bases). Trimming shortened V by 5 bases and J by 0 bases, and 13 bases separated the two germline ends. The CDR3 runs 15 residues. CDR3 protein: CASSRKIRVNTEAFF. The CDR3 DNA reads as TGTGCCAGCAGTCGCAAAATCAGGGTGAACACTGAAGCTTTCTTT.

This clonotype occurred a few times. This chain connects TRBV15 to TRBJ2-7; no reliable D call. Per germline, CDR1 LNHNV and CDR2 YYDKDF (reference sequence). This CDR3 contains 14 residues. V gave up 0 bases and J gave up 3 bases, with 9 bases separating them. CDR3 sequence reads: CATSRDREYYEQYF. CDR3 nucleotide sequence: TGTGCCACCAGCAGAGATCGAGAGTACTACGAGCAGTACTTC.

This clonotype has a count of ten or more. The rearrangement links TRBV20-1 to TRBJ1-2, with TRBD1 identical over 10 bases. The CDR3 runs to 14 residues. Looked up from germline, CDR1 is DFQATT and CDR2 is SNEGSKA (reference sequence). V was pared by 5 bases and J by 8 bases, with 11 bases of the junction left unmatched. The CDR3 loop is CSALERQGAGGYTF. CDR3 in DNA: TGCAGTGCTCTCGAAAGACAGGGGGCCGGCGGCTACACCTTC.

The chain joins TRBV28 to TRBJ1-3; perhaps TRBD1 as D (6 bases). The ends were cut back, 5 bases at V and 0 bases at J, with 17 bases in the middle. The germline V gene has CDR1 MDHEN and CDR2 SYDVKM. The CDR3 has 17 amino acids. DNA for the CDR3: TGTGCCAGCAGTCTGGACAGATGGCCCTCCTCTGGAAACACCATATATTTT. This sequence encodes CASSLDRWPSSGNTIYF.

The chain combines TRBV7-9 with TRBJ2-3; 13 bases align to TRBD2. The trim removed 8 bases at V and 2 bases at J, leaving 7 bases unmatched. The germline V gene has CDR1 SEHNR and CDR2 FQNEAQ (reference sequence). The CDR3 covers 16 residues. The CDR3 DNA sequence: TGTGCCAGCCCTCGACTAGCGGGGGGACCCACAGATACGCAGTATTTT. It encodes CASPRLAGGPTDTQYF.

The gene calls are TRBV7-9 and TRBJ1-1; D not certain. This CDR3 contains 13 residues. Germline assignment: CDR1 SEHNR and CDR2 FQNEAQ (reference sequence). V lost 3 bases and J lost 1, with 6 bases in between. CDR3 protein: CASSLNKNTEAFF. The CDR3 nucleotides read TGTGCCAGCAGCTTGAATAAGAACACTGAAGCTTTCTTT.

The V gene is TRBV24-1, the J gene TRBJ2-1; 9 bases map to TRBD1. V shed 7 bases, J shed 5 bases, and the junction held 8 bases outside the gene matches. The CDR3 totals 15 residues. Looked up from germline, CDR1 is KGHDR and CDR2 is SFDVKD. This CDR3 reads CATRDRGQGNNEQFF. The CDR3 DNA reads as TGTGCCACCAGGGATAGGGGACAGGGTAACAATGAGCAGTTCTTC.

The V gene is TRBV12-3 or TRBV12-4, the J gene TRBJ1-4; D perhaps matches TRBD1 (5 bases). The CDR3 totals 13 residues. Trimming removed 7 bases at V and 8 bases at J, with 14 bases between. The DNA of the CDR3 is TGTGCCAGCAAGGAGCAGGGAGGAGAAAAACTGTTTTTT. Its translation is CASKEQGGEKLFF.

The chain carries TRBV7-2 and TRBJ2-1; the match to TRBD1 covers 7 bases. This CDR3 is 15 amino acids long. Germline trimming cut 0 bases from V and 7 bases from J; bases unmatched to any gene: 6. Per the germline V gene, CDR1 is SGHTA and CDR2 is FQGNSA. The CDR3 region has the DNA TGTGCCAGCAGCTTAGCTTCATTCAGGGGGAATGAGCAGTTCTTC. Amino acids: CASSLASFRGNEQFF.

This clonotype was recorded many times. V gene TRBV12-3 or TRBV12-4 combines with J gene TRBJ1-2; 7 bases agree with TRBD1. The ends lost 7 bases at V and 4 bases at J; junction bases unmatched: 15. CDR3 size: 16 residues. CDR3 DNA sequence: TGTGCCAGCACCTCTTTACAGGGGAGTGGCCTCTATGGCTACACCTTC. Translated, it gives CASTSLQGSGLYGYTF.

Many counts were recorded for this clonotype. J is TRBJ1-3 and V is TRBV7-2; D is unclear. Germline V gene sequence: CDR1 SGHTA, CDR2 FQGNSA. Trimming took off 6 bases at V and 6 bases at J, with 12 bases between the two ends. The CDR3 consists of 13 residues. The CDR3 nucleotides read TGTGCCAGCAGGTTCACGGGAGAAAACACCATATATTTT. Protein product: CASRFTGENTIYF.

This clonotype has a handful of counts. The V gene is TRBV20-1, the J gene TRBJ2-7; maybe TRBD1 (6 bases). The CDR3 is made up of 14 amino acids. Trimming pared 6 bases from V and 3 bases from J, leaving 18 bases between. In germline, CDR1 is DFQATT, CDR2 SNEGSKA (reference sequence). CDR3 sequence reads: CSATPQGIVYEQYF. In DNA form, the CDR3 reads TGCAGTGCGACACCACAGGGTATTGTCTACGAGCAGTACTTC.

The chain employs TRBV20-1 and TRBJ2-5; D is undetermined. Germline lookup yields CDR1 DFQATT and CDR2 SNEGSKA (reference sequence). This CDR3 spans 15 amino acids. Trimming cost V 1 base and J 2 bases, with 14 bases left between them. In DNA form, the CDR3 reads TGCAGTGCTAGAGTATGGGCAGGTGTACAAGAGACCCAGTACTTC. Protein sequence: CSARVWAGVQETQYF.

This clonotype was recorded a few times. The V gene is TRBV19, the J gene TRBJ2-7; 10 nucleotides match TRBD1. The CDR3 runs to 14 residues. CDR1 is LNHDA, CDR2 SQIVND, per germline (reference sequence). J gave up 4 bases and V 8 bases, and 8 bases lay outside the gene matches. The CDR3 sequence: CASGTGTGDYEQYF. Here the CDR3 DNA reads TGTGCCAGTGGCACCGGGACAGGGGATTACGAGCAGTACTTC.

This clonotype has ten or more counts. V and J are TRBV7-2 and TRBJ1-1; D is ambiguous. The germline V gene has CDR1 SGHTA and CDR2 FQGNSA. The length of the CDR3 is 14 residues. V lost 4 bases, J lost 6 bases, and 15 bases lay in between. The CDR3 protein is CASSSQLGLSEAFF. In nucleotides, the CDR3 is TGTGCCAGCAGCTCCCAGCTGGGCCTATCTGAAGCTTTCTTT.

The gene calls are TRBV20-1 and TRBJ2-6, with no clear D. The CDR3 is 14 residues long. CDR1 and CDR2 (germline): DFQATT, SNEGSKA (reference sequence). The V end lost 4 bases, the J end lost 1 base, and 8 bases lay between the germline ends. CDR3 in amino acids: CSAIPRSGANVLTF. The CDR3 nucleotides read TGCAGTGCTATACCACGTTCTGGGGCCAACGTCCTGACTTTC.

This clonotype showed up many times. The chain uses TRBV7-6 and TRBJ2-5, with a possible D match to TRBD1 (6 bases). The CDR3 loop spans 15 amino acids. V was trimmed by 1 base and J by 9 bases, leaving 18 bases between them. CDR1 and CDR2 from the germline V gene are SGHVS and FNYEAQ. DNA of the CDR3: TGTGCCAGCAGCTTAGATACAGGGCCTGAGGTGGCCCAGTACTTC. It is translated as CASSLDTGPEVAQYF.

This clonotype was observed many times. The chain couples TRBV6-5 to TRBJ1-1; D uncertain. This CDR3 comprises 13 residues. Germline assignment: CDR1 MNHEY and CDR2 SVGAGI. Trimming shortened V by 4 bases and J by 5 bases, and 11 bases separated the two germline ends. This CDR3 reads CASSFDGWTEAFF. In DNA form, the CDR3 reads TGTGCCAGCAGTTTCGACGGGTGGACTGAAGCTTTCTTT.

This clonotype was observed many times. This chain joins TRBV20-1 and TRBJ2-3, with TRBD1 identical over 8 bases. CDR3 size: 15 residues. The J segment lost 2 bases and the V segment lost 4 bases, leaving 8 bases of the junction unmatched. Germline CDR1 DFQATT, CDR2 SNEGSKA (reference sequence). CDR3 nucleotides: TGCAGTGCTACAACGACAGGGGAACCCACAGATACGCAGTATTTT. It translates to CSATTTGEPTDTQYF.

The sample holds many counts of this clonotype. This chain links TRBV4-1 with TRBJ2-2, with D hard to call. Germline CDR1 is MGHRA and CDR2 is YSYEKL. CDR3 length: 14 amino acids. The V and J ends lost 1 base and 7 bases respectively, with 10 bases between them. Here the CDR3 reads CASSQGVADGELFF. As DNA, the CDR3 is TGCGCCAGCAGCCAAGGTGTGGCGGACGGGGAGCTGTTTTTT.

This clonotype was found many times. The chain is built from TRBV5-4 and TRBJ1-6; no clear D gene. V was clipped by 0 bases and J by 12 bases, with 10 bases between them. The CDR3 covers 13 residues. Germline-derived CDR1 and CDR2 are SGHNT and YYREEE (reference sequence). The CDR3 nucleotides are TGTGCCAGCAGCTTGGTCGCAGCGGGACCCCTCCACTTT. It specifies CASSLVAAGPLHF.

This clonotype was found many times. The J gene is TRBJ2-3, the V gene TRBV29-1; D unresolved. CDR1 SQVTM and CDR2 ANQGSEA come from the germline V gene. The V end lost 5 bases, the J end lost 1 base, and 13 bases lay between the germline ends. This CDR3 is built from 14 residues. CDR3 region: CSVRRRLGTDTQYF. The DNA of the CDR3 is TGCAGCGTTCGGCGGCGGCTGGGCACAGATACGCAGTATTTT.

This clonotype was counted only a few times. The chain is built from TRBV6-5 and TRBJ1-1; D remains ambiguous. Trimming shortened V by 7 bases and J by 0 bases, and 9 bases separated the two germline ends. Germline V CDR1 and CDR2: MNHEY, SVGAGI. The CDR3 spans 13 residues. The CDR3 region is CASTDPLNTEAFF. DNA of the CDR3: TGTGCCAGCACCGATCCCTTGAACACTGAAGCTTTCTTT.

Notes on this clonotype: Compared with germline, one end of the junction differs, possibly owing to a read error. The V and J genes are TRBV28 and TRBJ2-3, with 7 bases identical to TRBD1. Germline V gene sequence: CDR1 MDHEN, CDR2 SYDVKM. This CDR3 region has 16 residues. The CDR3, as DNA: TGTGCCAGCAGTTTAGGTCAGGGGGTGAGCACAGAAACGCAGTATTTT. It encodes CASSLGQGVSTETQYF.

In its sample, this clonotype was seen a few times. V gene TRBV15 combines with J gene TRBJ1-5; the match to TRBD1 covers 9 bases. Germline V gene data show CDR1 as LNHNV and CDR2 as YYDKDF (reference sequence). The V and J ends lost 6 bases and 4 bases, in that order; junction bases with no gene match: 4. The CDR3 extends over 14 amino acids. In nucleotides, the CDR3 is TGTGCCACCAGAACGGACAGGGGTAATCAGCCCCAGCATTTT. This encodes CATRTDRGNQPQHF.

This clonotype was recorded a few times. The rearrangement uses TRBV5-4 and TRBJ1-1; no firm D call. The germline V and J ends were trimmed by 0 bases and 1 base, with 22 bases remaining between them. In germline, CDR1 is SGHNT, CDR2 YYREEE (reference sequence). The CDR3 has 19 residues. The CDR3 spells CASSLGPGGYTSGNTEAFF. CDR3 bases: TGTGCCAGCAGCTTGGGGCCAGGAGGGTATACGTCCGGGAACACTGAAGCTTTCTTT.

The table lists this clonotype with many counts. The rearrangement joins TRBV20-1 to TRBJ1-1; D perhaps matches TRBD1 (5 bases). The CDR3 is 12 residues long. The V and J ends lost 1 base and 3 bases respectively, with 6 bases between them. The V gene's germline CDR1 is DFQATT and CDR2 SNEGSKA (reference sequence). CDR3 region: CSARVTDTEAFF. The CDR3 DNA sequence: TGCAGTGCTAGAGTGACAGACACTGAAGCTTTCTTT.